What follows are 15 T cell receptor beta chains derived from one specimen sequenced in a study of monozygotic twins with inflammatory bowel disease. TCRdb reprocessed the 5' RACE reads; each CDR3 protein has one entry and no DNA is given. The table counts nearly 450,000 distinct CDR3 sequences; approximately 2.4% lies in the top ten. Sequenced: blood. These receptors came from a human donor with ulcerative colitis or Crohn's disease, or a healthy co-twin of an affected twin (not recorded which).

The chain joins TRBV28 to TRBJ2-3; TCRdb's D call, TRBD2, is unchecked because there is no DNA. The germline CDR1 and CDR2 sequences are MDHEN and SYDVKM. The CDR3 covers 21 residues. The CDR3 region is CASSYPETVSTSGEDTDTQYF.

The CDR3 here is CASSARLAGGSEQYF. V and J are TRBV7-8 and TRBJ2-7; the D call from TCRdb, TRBD2, cannot be confirmed without DNA. Germline V gene sequence: CDR1 SGHVS, CDR2 FQNEAQ. The CDR3 covers 15 residues.

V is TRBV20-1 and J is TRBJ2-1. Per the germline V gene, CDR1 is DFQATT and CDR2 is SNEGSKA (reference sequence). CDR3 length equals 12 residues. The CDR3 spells CSARSSFNEQFF.

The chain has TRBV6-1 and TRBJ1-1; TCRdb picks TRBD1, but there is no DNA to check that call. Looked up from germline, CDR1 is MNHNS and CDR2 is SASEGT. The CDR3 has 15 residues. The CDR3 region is CASRRSRGLDTEAFF.

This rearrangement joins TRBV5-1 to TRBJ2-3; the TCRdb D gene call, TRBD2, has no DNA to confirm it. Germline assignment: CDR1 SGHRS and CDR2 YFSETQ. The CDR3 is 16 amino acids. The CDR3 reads CASSRGTSGTTDTQYF.

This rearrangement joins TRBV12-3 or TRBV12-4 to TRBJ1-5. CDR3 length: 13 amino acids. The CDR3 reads CASSAGGVEPQHF.

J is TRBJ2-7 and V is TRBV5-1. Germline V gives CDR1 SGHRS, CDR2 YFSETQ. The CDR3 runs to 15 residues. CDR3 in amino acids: CASSLAEAIHYEQYF.

CDR3: CASSLPGTGNTEAFF. The genes are TRBV25-1 and TRBJ1-1; the TRBD1 assignment by TCRdb is unverifiable without DNA. The CDR3 has 15 amino acids. Germline V CDR1 and CDR2: MGHDK, SYGVNS.

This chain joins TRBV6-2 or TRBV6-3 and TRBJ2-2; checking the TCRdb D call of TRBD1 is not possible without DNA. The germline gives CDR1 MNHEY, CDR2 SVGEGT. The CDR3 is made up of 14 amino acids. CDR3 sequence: CASSRQGITRELFF.

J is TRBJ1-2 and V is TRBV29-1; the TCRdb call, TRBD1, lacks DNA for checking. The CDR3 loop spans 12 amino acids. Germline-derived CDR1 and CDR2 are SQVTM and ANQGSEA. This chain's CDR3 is CSVAGQGQGYTF.

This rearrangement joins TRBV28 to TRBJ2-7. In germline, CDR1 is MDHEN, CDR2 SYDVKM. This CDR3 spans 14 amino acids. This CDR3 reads CASSQNRNLYEQYF.

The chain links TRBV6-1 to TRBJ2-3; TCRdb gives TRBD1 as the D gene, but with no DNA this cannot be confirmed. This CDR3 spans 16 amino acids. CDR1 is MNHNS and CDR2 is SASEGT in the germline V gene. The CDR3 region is CASSGGSYKVADTQYF.

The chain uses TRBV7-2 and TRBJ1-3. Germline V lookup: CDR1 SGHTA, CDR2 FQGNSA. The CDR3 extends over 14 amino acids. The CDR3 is CASSLKGGGNTIYF.

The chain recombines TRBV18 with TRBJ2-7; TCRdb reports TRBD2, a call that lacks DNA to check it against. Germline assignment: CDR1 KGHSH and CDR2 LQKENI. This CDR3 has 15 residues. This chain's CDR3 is CASSPGTSGAYEQYF.

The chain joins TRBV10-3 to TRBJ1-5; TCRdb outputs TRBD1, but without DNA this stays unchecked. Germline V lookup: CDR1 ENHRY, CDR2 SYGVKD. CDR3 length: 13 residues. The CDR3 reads CATGDSGTQPQHF.